Listed below are T cell receptor beta chains from one sample, sequenced in a study of blood T cell repertoires in COVID-19. The method was immunoSEQ multiplex PCR; TCRdb's version includes in-frame clones alone and lacks a portion of them. The table includes some 110,000 clones, 84% detected once. Sequenced sample: PBMCs or T cells enriched from blood (not recorded which). The receptors originated from a woman younger than 45 who had recovered from COVID-19. Each CDR3 is given without its conserved first and last residue. A row's size may be missing; if present it is once, few, many or a size class.

j_gene,v_gene,abundance,CDR3aa
TRBJ1-2,TRBV30,.,AWSSQGRNYGYT
TRBJ2-1,TRBV7-2,once,ASSLGFGRGLRNEQF
TRBJ1-1,TRBV11-2,.,ASSFWGMNTEAF
TRBJ2-7,TRBV28,.,ASSYRPGLGFYEQY
TRBJ2-5,TRBV5-4,.,ASRPRRAGQETQY
TRBJ2-7,TRBV7-2,.,ASSLGSREQY
TRBJ2-1,TRBV28,.,ASSTRDYLNEQF
TRBJ2-1,TRBV24-1,few,ATSVVAGGTEQF
TRBJ1-1,TRBV4-3,.,ASSQVRRSSNTEAF
TRBJ1-1,TRBV5-5,.,ASSPYRTGEWGTEAF
TRBJ2-7,TRBV27,few,ASSRSGRLEQY
TRBJ1-2,TRBV7-3,.,ASSLNGNYGYT
TRBJ1-2,TRBV4-2,.,ASSQHAEGAGGYT
TRBJ2-1,TRBV4-3,.,ASSQEAEREQF
TRBJ1-2,TRBV4-3,.,ASSQGAQGAYGYT
TRBJ2-1,TRBV29-1,.,SALGGKGDEQF
TRBJ2-7,TRBV4-3,few,ASSPVAGTSGRGGVYEQY
TRBJ1-4,TRBV5-6,.,ASSLAYRGGPTNEKLF
TRBJ2-1,TRBV29-1,many,SVKREGNNEQF
TRBJ2-7,TRBV5-1,.,ASSLEYRGWYEQY
TRBJ1-1,TRBV25-1,.,ASRLGGPEAF
TRBJ1-5,TRBV6-5,once,ASSTQGYSNQPQH
TRBJ1-2,TRBV4-2,.,ASSQELIGPAYGYT
TRBJ2-1,TRBV5-1,.,ASSRPPGTSGGNEQF
TRBJ1-1,TRBV5-1,.,ASSDTGLEAF
TRBJ2-7,TRBV28,.,ASSPPLVNYEQY
TRBJ1-1,TRBV4-1,.,ASSPTGGTEAF
TRBJ1-6,TRBV28,.,ASSPGGAYNSPLH
TRBJ2-2,TRBV5-5,.,ASSERTGGSTGELF
TRBJ2-5,TRBV5-1,.,ASTTGTAQETQY
TRBJ1-1,TRBV25-1,.,ASAPGTGPPAF
TRBJ1-6,TRBV7-8,.,ASSLTPGTTGSPLH
TRBJ1-3,TRBV30,.,AWSPGQNSGNTIY
TRBJ1-1,TRBV5-1,.,ASSLSPGWNTEAF
TRBJ2-7,TRBV6-2/TRBV6-3,.,ASSSVSGIGEQY
TRBJ1-1,TRBV21-1,.,ASSKSSTEAF
TRBJ1-6,TRBV30,once,AWREIPGDSPLH
TRBJ1-5,TRBV7-3,once,ASSFVGQGAGQPQH
TRBJ2-5,TRBV7-9,.,ASSPAGIQETQY
TRBJ2-5,TRBV30,.,AWSVGAFQETQY
TRBJ2-2,TRBV13,.,ASSTTRGNTGELF
TRBJ1-2,TRBV5-5,.,ASTKTGPYLDYGYT
TRBJ1-6,TRBV5-6,.,ASSFRGSHSPLH
TRBJ1-2,TRBV27,.,ASSHKRSGGNYGYT
TRBJ1-2,TRBV2,.,ASTGTNYGYT
TRBJ1-2,TRBV28,.,ASSLLVGQGGYGYT
TRBJ1-1,TRBV6-5,.,ATSLNTEAF